Listed below are T cell receptor beta chains from one sample, sequenced in a study of blood T cells in healthy people across ages. Each CDR3 protein gets one entry after TCRdb re-called the 5' RACE reads with MiXCR. The table lists 2 million or so distinct CDR3 sequences, around half of them singletons. The specimen sequenced was blood. The receptors originated from a woman aged 40-49 years in good health. Both conserved end residues are part of each CDR3. Each record gives: CDR3 protein, CDR3 DNA, J gene, V gene, clone size, D gene. The D gene is left open where the match is weak. Where a row states a size, it is once, few, many or the class of an expanded clone; other rows omit it.

CASSYIGQGAYTEQYF TGTGCCAGCAGTTACATCGGGCAGGGGGCCTACACGGAGCAGTACTTC TRBJ2-7 TRBV6-5 - TRBD1
CVSSEIGGNYGYTF TGTGTCAGCAGTGAAATCGGGGGGAACTATGGCTACACCTTC TRBJ1-2 TRBV25-1 - -
CASSPVGAYEQYF TGTGCCAGCAGTCCCGTGGGCGCGTACGAGCAGTACTTC TRBJ2-7 TRBV7-9 few -
CARTGGVQETQYF TGTGCCAGGACAGGTGGTGTCCAAGAGACCCAGTACTTC TRBJ2-5 TRBV9 - -
CSARSERRNQPQHF TGCAGTGCTAGATCCGAGAGACGCAATCAGCCCCAGCATTTT TRBJ1-5 TRBV20-1 - -
CASSSMTSGAYQTDTQYF TGTGCCAGCAGCTCGATGACTAGCGGGGCCTATCAAACAGATACGCAGTATTTT TRBJ2-3 TRBV7-8 - TRBD2
CASSFERTDTQYF TGTGCCAGCAGCTTTGAGCGCACAGATACGCAGTATTTT TRBJ2-3 TRBV7-3 few -
CASSLGSGPSGEQYF TGTGCCAGCAGCTTAGGTTCAGGGCCGTCGGGCGAGCAGTACTTC TRBJ2-7 TRBV7-6 - -
CASWGTGGTGELFF TGTGCCAGCTGGGGGACAGGAGGTACCGGGGAGCTGTTTTTT TRBJ2-2 TRBV28 - TRBD1
CASSLKRTSGYNEQFF TGTGCCAGCAGTTTAAAAAGGACTAGCGGTTACAATGAGCAGTTCTTC TRBJ2-1 TRBV12-3/TRBV12-4 - TRBD2
CASSLTPRQPNYGYTF TGTGCCAGCAGCTTAACCCCGAGACAGCCTAACTATGGCTACACCTTC TRBJ1-2 TRBV7-3 - -
CSVLLRSSYNEQFF TGCAGCGTTCTACTAAGAAGCTCCTACAATGAGCAGTTCTTC TRBJ2-1 TRBV29-1 few -
CATSRDWHSYNEQFF TGTGCCACCAGCAGAGATTGGCACTCCTACAATGAGCAGTTCTTC TRBJ2-1 TRBV15 - -
CASSLYRGSNQPQHF TGTGCCAGCTCACTTTATCGGGGTAGCAATCAGCCCCAGCATTTT TRBJ1-5 TRBV18 few -
CASSPRTSGGARDTQYF TGTGCCAGCAGCCCCCGGACTAGCGGGGGGGCAAGAGATACGCAGTATTTT TRBJ2-3 TRBV4-2 few TRBD2
CAISDPGQRQQYF TGTGCCATCAGTGATCCGGGACAGAGGCAGCAGTACTTC TRBJ2-5 TRBV10-3 - TRBD1
CASSGSQTGTFYEQYF TGTGCCAGCAGCGGAAGCCAGACCGGGACCTTCTACGAGCAGTACTTC TRBJ2-7 TRBV11-2 - -
CASSSWTRAYEQYF TGCGCCAGCAGCTCTTGGACGAGGGCCTACGAGCAGTACTTC TRBJ2-7 TRBV5-1 - -
CASRSSGGPDTQYF TGTGCCAGCAGGTCTAGCGGGGGACCTGATACGCAGTATTTT TRBJ2-3 TRBV28 few TRBD2
CATSRDWNQPQHF TGTGCCACCAGCAGAGATTGGAATCAGCCCCAGCATTTT TRBJ1-5 TRBV15 few -
CASSHTHARAKNIQYF TGTGCCAGCAGCCACACACACGCTAGAGCCAAAAACATTCAGTACTTC TRBJ2-4 TRBV14 - -
CASTALPKNIQYF TGTGCCAGCACTGCCCTGCCCAAAAACATTCAGTACTTC TRBJ2-4 TRBV2 few -
CSARELTSGGGGDTQYF TGCAGTGCTAGAGAACTTACTAGCGGGGGGGGTGGAGATACGCAGTATTTT TRBJ2-3 TRBV20-1 - TRBD2
CASSLVPAGRSYEQYF TGTGCCAGCAGCTTAGTCCCAGCGGGGAGATCGTACGAGCAGTACTTC TRBJ2-7 TRBV11-2 - TRBD2
CASSHRWDRVSSYNEQYF TGTGCCAGCAGCCACCGATGGGACAGGGTGTCGTCCTACAATGAGCAGTACTTC TRBJ2-7 TRBV4-2 - TRBD1